The 29 T cell receptor beta chains presented below share a single source sample, sequenced in a study of T cell responses to AZD1222 COVID-19 vaccine. Libraries were prepared by immunoSEQ multiplex PCR; TCRdb keeps only in-frame clonotypes and omits some of them. This table holds more than 110,000 clones, approximately 89% found once. The sample consisted of peripheral blood, taken on day 0 of AZD1222 vaccination. The receptors were gathered from an adult in good health.

This sequence joins TRBV5-4 and TRBJ2-1; D not certain. This CDR3 contains 14 residues. V was cut by 4 bases and J by 0 bases, with 8 bases left in between. From germline, CDR1 is SGHNT and CDR2 YYREEE (reference sequence). The CDR3 sequence: CASSVRSSYNEQFF. DNA of the CDR3: TGTGCCAGCAGCGTGAGGAGCTCCTACAATGAGCAGTTCTTC.

The chain joins TRBV28 to TRBJ1-2; D not certain. Germline V gene data show CDR1 as MDHEN and CDR2 as SYDVKM. The CDR3 consists of 10 residues. Trimming took off 6 bases at V and 6 bases at J, with 5 bases between the two ends. In nucleotides, the CDR3 is TGTGCCAGCAGGTCAAATGGCTACACCTTC. The encoded protein is CASRSNGYTF.

V gene TRBV24-1 combines with J gene TRBJ2-7; tentative D call: TRBD2 (7 bases). The V end lost 1 base, the J end lost 1 base, and 16 bases lay between the germline ends. From germline, CDR1 is KGHDR and CDR2 SFDVKD. CDR3 size: 17 residues. The CDR3 sequence is CATSDLTGGGQSYEQYF. CDR3 nucleotide sequence: TGTGCCACCAGTGATTTAACGGGAGGCGGACAGTCCTACGAGCAGTACTTC.

The CDR3 sequence: CAWSRIPEAFF. CDR3 nucleotides: TGTGCCTGGAGTCGTATCCCTGAAGCTTTCTTT. The chain recombines TRBV30 with TRBJ1-1; D gene unclear. The CDR3 spans 11 residues. With 2 bases removed from V and 6 bases from J, the gap between germline ends came to 7 bases. Germline-derived CDR1 and CDR2 are GTSNPN and SVGIG (reference sequence).

V gene TRBV24-1 combines with J gene TRBJ2-5; D is unclear. Germline CDR1 is KGHDR and CDR2 is SFDVKD. V lost 4 bases to trimming and J lost 5 bases, with 7 bases between them. This CDR3 contains 12 residues. CDR3 protein: CATSDEMETQYF. CDR3 DNA: TGTGCCACCAGTGACGAGATGGAGACCCAGTACTTC.

This chain uses TRBV5-1 with TRBJ2-7, with 7 bases fitting TRBD1. The CDR3 loop spans 15 amino acids. With 0 bases clipped from V and 2 bases from J, the junction kept 5 bases outside the gene matches. CDR1 is SGHRS and CDR2 is YFSETQ in the germline V gene. The CDR3: CASSLGQGSAYEQYF. The DNA of the CDR3 is TGCGCCAGCAGCTTGGGACAGGGTTCTGCCTACGAGCAGTACTTC. The complete variable domain, with remaining parts taken from reference TRBV5-1 and TRBJ2-7, reads KAGVTQTPRYLIKTRGQQVTLSCSPISGHRSVSWYQQTPGQGLQFLFEYFSETQRNKGNFPGRFSGRQFSNSRSEMNVSTLELGDSALYLCASSLGQGSAYEQYFGPGTRLTVT.

The chain couples TRBV7-3 to TRBJ2-3; D remains ambiguous. Germline-derived CDR1 and CDR2 are SGHTA and FQGTGA. This CDR3 is built from 13 residues. V was cut by 3 bases and J by 1 base, with 5 bases left in between. The CDR3 is CASSFTGTDTQYF. CDR3 DNA sequence: TGTGCCAGCAGCTTTACCGGCACAGATACGCAGTATTTT.

J is TRBJ1-1 and V is TRBV6-5; the D is unclear. This CDR3 is 14 amino acids long. The V end was cut by 0 bases, the J end by 4 bases, with 9 bases between. Germline CDR1 and CDR2: MNHEY and SVGAGI. The CDR3 DNA reads TGTGCCAGCAGTTACTCGAAAGGATCCACTGAAGCTTTCTTT. It codes for CASSYSKGSTEAFF.

This chain joins TRBV28 and TRBJ1-2, with D unresolved. V was clipped by 5 bases and J by 7 bases, with 11 bases between them. CDR1 is MDHEN and CDR2 is SYDVKM in the germline V gene. The CDR3 loop spans 12 amino acids. The CDR3 nucleotides read TGTGCCAGCAGTCCTCTCCTTAGTGGCTACACCTTC. Amino acids: CASSPLLSGYTF.

This rearrangement joins TRBV28 to TRBJ2-1; TRBD1 matches 9 bases. The V and J ends lost 5 bases and 1 base, in that order; junction bases with no gene match: 3. CDR3 length: 15 residues. Germline CDR1 reads MDHEN; CDR2 reads SYDVKM. The CDR3 loop is CASSGGTGSYNEQFF. The CDR3 DNA is TGTGCCAGCAGTGGGGGGACAGGGTCCTACAATGAGCAGTTCTTC.

CDR3 coding DNA: TGTGCCAGCAGCTCCCAGTGGCTCGAGACCCAGTACTTC. This sequence encodes CASSSQWLETQYF. The chain employs TRBV13 and TRBJ2-5; D is undetermined. The CDR3 loop spans 13 amino acids. Germline loops: CDR1 PRHDT, CDR2 FYEKMQ (reference sequence). V was pared by 4 bases and J by 5 bases, with 11 bases between.

The chain is built from TRBV30 and TRBJ1-2; D unclear. The CDR3 is 14 amino acids. V gave up 4 bases and J gave up 0 bases, with 12 bases separating them. The V gene's germline CDR1 is GTSNPN and CDR2 SVGIG (reference sequence). This CDR3 is CAWTTTSTNYGYTF. The CDR3 DNA reads TGTGCCTGGACTACGACGTCGACTAACTATGGCTACACCTTC.

The chain carries TRBV5-4 and TRBJ1-4, with 7 bases matching TRBD1. Losses at the gene ends were 2 bases for V and 2 bases for J; bases not matched to a gene: 3. The CDR3 is 15 residues long. Germline-derived CDR1 and CDR2 are SGHNT and YYREEE (reference sequence). The CDR3 bases are TGTGCCAGCAGCTTAAGGGGGCGCACTAATGAAAAACTGTTTTTT. This sequence encodes CASSLRGRTNEKLFF.

This sequence joins TRBV11-2 and TRBJ2-2; no definite D call. Trimming pared 4 bases from V and 3 bases from J, leaving 9 bases between. Per the germline V gene, CDR1 is SGHAT and CDR2 is FQNNGV. The CDR3 sequence is 14 residues long. The CDR3 bases are TGTGCCAGCAGCTCCATCCGGTACACCGGGGAGCTGTTTTTT. Encoded protein: CASSSIRYTGELFF.

CDR3 DNA: TGTGCCAGCAGTCCCCAGGGGCTGACTAATGAAAAACTGTTTTTT. Its translation: CASSPQGLTNEKLFF. The rearrangement links TRBV27 to TRBJ1-4, with D possibly being TRBD1 (6 bases). Germline V gene lookup returns CDR1 MNHEY and CDR2 SMNVEV (reference sequence). CDR3 length equals 15 residues. Trimming shortened V by 5 bases and J by 2 bases, and 12 bases separated the two germline ends.

This chain connects TRBV5-4 to TRBJ1-2, with 8 bases lining up with TRBD1. The CDR3 runs 13 residues. From germline, CDR1 is SGHNT and CDR2 YYREEE (reference sequence). Trimming cost V 4 bases and J 7 bases; bases outside gene matches: 6. In nucleotides, the CDR3 is TGTGCCAGCAGCACTGACAGGGGTCGTGGCTACACCTTC. Residues: CASSTDRGRGYTF.

The chain employs TRBV12-3 or TRBV12-4 and TRBJ1-5; a possible D gene is TRBD1 (5 bases). The CDR3 contains 13 residues. The V end lost 3 bases, the J end lost 5 bases, and 8 bases lay between the germline ends. CDR3 nucleotide sequence: TGTGCCAGCAGTTTCATCAGGGATCAGCCCCAGCATTTT. It yields the protein CASSFIRDQPQHF.

V is TRBV7-8 and J is TRBJ2-1; D is undetermined. Trimming removed 1 base from V and 0 bases from J, with 13 bases in between. The CDR3 extends over 17 amino acids. CDR1 is SGHVS, CDR2 FQNEAQ, per germline. The CDR3 DNA sequence: TGTGCCAGCAGCTTAGGCCTGGGATTTCACTCCTACAATGAGCAGTTCTTC. This sequence encodes CASSLGLGFHSYNEQFF.

The chain joins TRBV6-2 or TRBV6-3 to TRBJ1-5; no definite D call. The ends were cut back, 4 bases at V and 5 bases at J, with 12 bases in the middle. Germline CDR1 reads MNHEY; CDR2 reads SVGEGT. The CDR3 is made up of 14 amino acids. This CDR3 reads CASSFMSGDQPQHF. The CDR3 DNA reads TGTGCCAGCAGTTTCATGTCCGGCGATCAGCCCCAGCATTTT.

The V call is TRBV5-1, the J call TRBJ1-2, with D maybe TRBD1 (6 bases). CDR1 and CDR2 (germline): SGHRS, YFSETQ. Trimming took 0 bases from V and 10 from J, leaving 16 bases between them. The CDR3 runs 14 residues. The CDR3 loop is CASSLAGTGRDYTF. The CDR3 DNA sequence: TGCGCCAGCAGCTTGGCTGGTACAGGGAGAGACTACACCTTC.

The V call is TRBV9, the J call TRBJ1-1; tentatively, D is TRBD1 (5 bases). This CDR3 spans 14 amino acids. Germline CDR1 reads SGDLS; CDR2 reads YYNGEE. The V end lost 3 bases, the J end lost 6 bases, and 15 bases lay between the germline ends. The CDR3 loop reads CASSGWDDDAEAFF. CDR3 coding DNA: TGTGCCAGCAGCGGATGGGACGACGACGCTGAAGCTTTCTTT.

The J gene is TRBJ2-5, the V gene TRBV11-1; 7 bases are shared with TRBD2. With V trimmed by 5 bases and J by 5 bases, 11 bases remained unmatched. CDR1 is SGHAT, CDR2 FQDESV, per germline (reference sequence). The CDR3 loop spans 15 amino acids. CDR3 DNA sequence: TGTGCCAGCAGCCTAGTGGGAGGGACGCGGGAGACCCAGTACTTC. Amino acid sequence: CASSLVGGTRETQYF.

This chain connects TRBV6-1 to TRBJ2-5; 10 bases fit TRBD1. The CDR3 contains 16 residues. The V segment lost 4 bases and the J segment 5 bases; nucleotides outside the gene matches: 10. The germline V gene encodes CDR1 MNHNS and CDR2 SASEGT. Here the CDR3 reads CASSARRTGGFETQYF. Written as DNA, the CDR3 is TGTGCCAGCAGTGCCCGGAGGACAGGGGGATTTGAGACCCAGTACTTC.

The V gene is TRBV11-3, the J gene TRBJ1-1; possibly TRBD1 for D (6 bases). This CDR3 is 14 amino acids long. Germline assignment: CDR1 SGHNT and CDR2 YENEEA. Trimming took off 5 bases at V and 2 bases at J, with 12 bases between the two ends. CDR3 sequence (DNA): TGTGCCAGCAGCCGGATCAGGGGAAACACTGAAGCTTTCTTT. Translating it yields CASSRIRGNTEAFF.

V usage is TRBV5-6 and J usage is TRBJ1-1; possible D gene TRBD1, 6 bases. This CDR3 contains 14 residues. Germline V gene sequence: CDR1 SGHDT, CDR2 YYEEEE. Trimming pared 4 bases from V and 6 bases from J, leaving 16 bases between. CDR3 residues: CASSAGQLAAEAFF. CDR3 nucleotide sequence: TGTGCCAGCAGCGCGGGACAATTGGCCGCTGAAGCTTTCTTT.

This chain uses TRBV10-3 with TRBJ2-7; D might be TRBD2 (6 bases). Germline values: CDR1 ENHRY, CDR2 SYGVKD. Trimming removed 10 bases from V and 6 bases from J, with 19 bases in between. This CDR3 region has 13 residues. DNA for the CDR3: TGTGCCACCACGGGAGAGCCCACTTCCGAGCAGTACTTC. Translated, it gives CATTGEPTSEQYF.

The genes are TRBV27 and TRBJ2-7, with TRBD2 matching over 7 bases. There are 15 residues in the CDR3. Unmatched junction bases numbered 5, after V lost 3 bases and J lost 0 bases. CDR1 is MNHEY, CDR2 SMNVEV, per germline (reference sequence). CDR3: CASSFHSGFSYEQYF. CDR3 DNA sequence: TGTGCCAGCAGTTTCCATAGCGGGTTCTCCTACGAGCAGTACTTC.

The rearrangement joins TRBV4-1 to TRBJ2-1; 8 bases agree with TRBD2. The CDR3 runs 17 residues. With V trimmed by 2 bases and J by 2 bases, 8 bases remained unmatched. CDR1 and CDR2 from the germline V gene are MGHRA and YSYEKL. The CDR3 DNA is TGCGCCAGCAGCCAATACTCCGGTAGCGGGACCTACAATGAGCAGTTCTTC. Protein product: CASSQYSGSGTYNEQFF.

In this sample, this clone turned up once. The chain has TRBV5-1 and TRBJ1-2; D is unclear. The CDR3 contains 14 residues. CDR1 SGHRS and CDR2 YFSETQ come from the germline V gene. Trimming cost V 0 bases and J 4 bases, with 10 bases left between them. The CDR3 sequence is CASSLAGRGYGYTF. DNA of the CDR3: TGCGCCAGCAGCTTGGCAGGTCGTGGCTATGGCTACACCTTC.